Shown below are 20 T cell receptor beta chains from a single sample sequenced in a study of T cells in Graves' hyperthyroidism and ophthalmopathy. Authors of the study amplified TCR beta CDR3 regions from RNA transcripts. An initial round of RT-PCR targeting the TCR CDR3 relied on the HTBI primer set. TCRdb called the multiplex PCR reads again in MiXCR, with one record for every CDR3 protein. The sample lists fewer than 750,000 distinct CDR3 sequences; over 12% were seen once. Sequenced: blood. The origin of the receptors is a middle-aged woman with Graves' ophthalmopathy.

This clonotype was found many times. V is TRBV12-3 or TRBV12-4 and J is TRBJ2-6; D call uncertain. The CDR3 consists of 15 residues. Trimming pared 6 bases from V and 3 bases from J, leaving 12 bases between. CDR3 DNA sequence: TGTGCCAGCAGCTTCTTCATCGTTGGGGCCAACGTCCTGACTTTC. Encoded protein: CASSFFIVGANVLTF.

The chain is built from TRBV20-1 and TRBJ2-7; D possibly uses TRBD1 or TRBD2 (6 bases each). The CDR3 sequence is 15 residues long. Germline V gene lookup returns CDR1 DFQATT and CDR2 SNEGSKA (reference sequence). Between the trimmed V and J ends, which lost 6 bases and 2 bases, there was a span of 20 bases. CDR3 bases: TGCAGTGCCGCAGACCCTAGAGGGGGGCCCTACGAGCAGTACTTC. Translated: CSAADPRGGPYEQYF.

The table lists this clonotype with many counts. The chain joins TRBV28 to TRBJ1-2, with D perhaps TRBD1 (6 bases). Germline CDR1 MDHEN, CDR2 SYDVKM. Trimming took off 5 bases at V and 8 bases at J, with 15 bases between the two ends. The CDR3 length is 13 residues. For the CDR3, the DNA is TGTGCCAGCAGTCAACAGGGCTATGGGGGCTACACCTTC. This encodes CASSQQGYGGYTF.

This chain joins TRBV3-1 and TRBJ2-7; D uncertain. V shed 3 bases and J shed 3 bases, with 12 bases lying between them. The CDR3 has 14 amino acids. Germline CDR1 LGHDT, CDR2 YNNKEL (reference sequence). The CDR3 nucleotides read TGTGCCAGCAGCCATGGGCTAGTTGGCTACGAGCAGTACTTC. Its translation is CASSHGLVGYEQYF.

This clonotype showed up many times. V gene TRBV6-1 combines with J gene TRBJ2-7, with D maybe TRBD2 (5 bases). CDR3 length: 14 residues. Germline V gives CDR1 MNHNS, CDR2 SASEGT. The V and J ends lost 6 bases and 0 bases respectively, with 12 bases between them. The CDR3 sequence is CASRRVLSSYEQYF. CDR3 bases: TGTGCCAGCAGGCGGGTCCTGAGCTCCTACGAGCAGTACTTC.

This clonotype showed up many times. The CDR3: CASSFPGQGNTIYF. The CDR3 DNA follows: TGTGCCAGCAGTTTCCCGGGACAGGGAAACACCATATATTTT. This chain connects TRBV28 to TRBJ1-3; 7 bases are a match to TRBD1. The junction had 3 bases not matched to a gene; V was cut back by 3 bases and J by 4 bases. The CDR3 extends over 14 amino acids. Germline CDR1 is MDHEN and CDR2 is SYDVKM.

This clonotype was seen at least ten times. This rearrangement joins TRBV7-2 to TRBJ2-7; weak D call: TRBD1 (5 bases). Germline V lookup: CDR1 SGHTA, CDR2 FQGNSA. The CDR3 loop spans 15 amino acids. V was trimmed by 2 bases and J by 6 bases, leaving 17 bases between them. The DNA of the CDR3 is TGTGCCAGCAGCTTAACTGTCCAGGGAAGAGGCGAGCAGTACTTC. This encodes CASSLTVQGRGEQYF.

This clonotype was observed at least ten times. The chain employs TRBV28 and TRBJ2-4, with TRBD1 matching over 10 bases. Germline CDR1 MDHEN, CDR2 SYDVKM. Losses at the gene ends were 6 bases for V and 8 bases for J; bases not matched to a gene: 16. CDR3 length: 17 amino acids. CDR3 nucleotides: TGTGCCAGCAGCTACCCACGACAGGGGGCAGTGGGGTACATTCAGTACTTC. It yields the protein CASSYPRQGAVGYIQYF. Full variable domain (outside the CDR3, taken from reference TRBV28 and TRBJ2-4): DVKVTQSSRYLVKRTGEKVFLECVQDMDHENMFWYRQDPGLGLRLIYFSYDVKMKEKGDIPEGYSVSREKKERFSLILESASTNQTSMYLCASSYPRQGAVGYIQYFGAGTRLSVL.

This clonotype was seen ten or more times. The chain recombines TRBV7-2 with TRBJ2-7, with 7 bases aligning to TRBD1. Germline CDR1 reads SGHTA; CDR2 reads FQGNSA. This CDR3 contains 15 residues. The V gene end was trimmed by 0 bases and the J gene end by 4 bases; junction bases not matched to a gene: 6. The CDR3 nucleotides are TGTGCCAGCAGCTTAGCACGGGGACAGACATACGAGCAGTACTTC. Residues: CASSLARGQTYEQYF.

The CDR3, as DNA: TGCGCCAGCAGCCGGGGCGTGTCCCCCTTTGGAGATCAGCCCCAGCATTTT. It codes for CASSRGVSPFGDQPQHF. The chain couples TRBV4-3 to TRBJ1-5; possibly TRBD1 for D (5 bases). Trimming took 4 bases from V and 5 from J, leaving 21 bases between them. The CDR3 is made up of 17 amino acids. Germline CDR1 is LGHNA and CDR2 is YSLEER.

The chain joins TRBV12-5 to TRBJ2-7, with D perhaps TRBD1 or TRBD2 (5 bases each). The germline V gene has CDR1 LGHNT and CDR2 FRNRAP. V dropped 9 bases and J dropped 4 bases, with 22 bases sitting between them. The CDR3 spans 15 residues. As DNA, the CDR3 is TGTGCTAGCCCGATAGAGGGGCGAGAAAGATACGAGCAGTACTTC. It encodes CASPIEGRERYEQYF. The entire variable domain, with the rest obtained from reference TRBV12-5 and TRBJ2-7, is as follows: DARVTQTPRHKVTEMGQEVTMRCQPILGHNTVFWYRQTMMQGLELLAYFRNRAPLDDSGMPKDRFSAEMPDATLATLKIQPSEPRDSAVYFCASPIEGRERYEQYFGPGTRLTVT.

In its sample, this clonotype was seen a few times. The chain joins TRBV4-3 to TRBJ1-2; D gene unclear. The V gene's germline CDR1 is LGHNA and CDR2 YSLEER. This CDR3 has 15 residues. V gave up 1 base and J gave up 4 bases, with 13 bases separating them. The CDR3: CASSQGVQSSYGYTF. The DNA of the CDR3 is TGCGCCAGCAGCCAAGGGGTACAGTCGAGCTATGGCTACACCTTC.

This clonotype was detected ten times or more. The DNA of the CDR3 is TGTGCCAGCATACAGATCCTGAACACTGAAGCTTTCTTT. The encoded protein is CASIQILNTEAFF. The chain combines TRBV11-2 with TRBJ1-1; D gene uncertain. The CDR3 covers 13 residues. V was clipped by 7 bases and J by 0 bases, with 9 bases between them. CDR1 is SGHAT, CDR2 FQNNGV, per germline.

This clonotype was detected many times. V usage is TRBV11-1 and J usage is TRBJ2-7, with 12 bases matching TRBD2. The CDR3 is 18 residues long. V gave up 5 bases and J gave up 1 base; unmatched junction bases: 12. Germline V gene lookup returns CDR1 SGHAT and CDR2 FQDESV (reference sequence). CDR3 residues: CASSGQTSGSHTSYEQYF. CDR3 bases: TGTGCCAGCAGCGGACAGACTAGCGGGAGTCATACTTCCTACGAGCAGTACTTC.

This clonotype was found many times. The rearrangement links TRBV5-1 to TRBJ2-7; perhaps D is TRBD1 or TRBD2 (5 bases each). The ends were cut back, 3 bases at V and 6 bases at J, with 16 bases in the middle. This CDR3 has 14 residues. Germline loops: CDR1 SGHRS, CDR2 YFSETQ. This chain's CDR3 is CASSWDPRSSEQYF. The CDR3 nucleotides are TGCGCCAGCAGCTGGGACCCCCGGAGTAGCGAGCAGTACTTC.

This clonotype was observed many times. The chain combines TRBV20-1 with TRBJ2-7, with D maybe TRBD2 (5 bases). Germline CDR1 reads DFQATT; CDR2 reads SNEGSKA (reference sequence). V was cut by 3 bases and J by 3 bases, with 6 bases left in between. The CDR3 runs 11 residues. The CDR3 DNA reads TGCAGTGCTAGCGGGGTCTACGAGCAGTACTTC. Amino acid sequence: CSASGVYEQYF.

Ten or more counts support this clonotype. The chain recombines TRBV20-1 with TRBJ2-7, with D maybe TRBD1 (6 bases). Germline V gene data show CDR1 as DFQATT and CDR2 as SNEGSKA (reference sequence). The CDR3 has 14 residues. Trimming removed 5 bases from V and 3 bases from J, with 17 bases in between. The CDR3 DNA reads TGCAGTGCTCGCGCGCCGGGACACCACTACGAGCAGTACTTC. This encodes CSARAPGHHYEQYF.

This chain connects TRBV9 to TRBJ1-2; D might be TRBD1 (5 bases). Germline assignment: CDR1 SGDLS and CDR2 YYNGEE. Trimming pared 3 bases from V and 13 bases from J, leaving 16 bases between. The CDR3 sequence is 12 residues long. The CDR3 sequence: CASSDPTRGCTF. In DNA, the CDR3 is TGTGCCAGCAGCGACCCTACACGGGGGTGCACCTTC.

This clonotype was detected ten times or more. The gene calls are TRBV30 and TRBJ2-5; D is perhaps TRBD2 (5 bases). This CDR3 contains 17 residues. Germline V gene sequence: CDR1 GTSNPN, CDR2 SVGIG (reference sequence). Between the trimmed V and J ends, which lost 0 bases and 4 bases, there was a span of 21 bases. This CDR3 reads CAWSVSGSTTRRETQYF. In nucleotides, the CDR3 is TGTGCCTGGAGTGTATCGGGGAGTACCACTCGACGAGAGACCCAGTACTTC.

This clonotype was detected ten times or more. J is TRBJ2-5 and V is TRBV20-1, with 10 bases identical to TRBD2. The CDR3 consists of 12 residues. The ends lost 3 bases at V and 5 bases at J; junction bases unmatched: 0. Looked up from germline, CDR1 is DFQATT and CDR2 is SNEGSKA (reference sequence). The CDR3 nucleotides read TGCAGTGCTAGGACTAGCGGGGAGACCCAGTACTTC. This sequence encodes CSARTSGETQYF.